This T cell receptor (beta chain) was sequenced for a study of response to subunit inactivated influenza vaccine. General observations from the study: Each seasonal flu vaccination may recruit only limited new T cells, authors suggested.

This clonotype was detected only a few times. The antigen remains undetermined. A single record per CDR3 protein comes from TCRdb applying MiXCR to the RT-PCR reads. The sample shows approximately 700,000 distinct CDR3 sequences, 14% of them seen only once. Trimming left V 8 bases short and J 3 bases short, with 14 bases between. Per germline, CDR1 DFQATT and CDR2 SNEGSKA (reference sequence). The CDR3 has 12 amino acids. The chain uses TRBV20-1 and TRBJ2-7, with D maybe TRBD2 (7 bases). The input for sequencing was PBMCs from blood, taken about 14 days before vaccination. The source is a man aged 45-65 years who received an inactivated influenza vaccine. In DNA, the CDR3 is TGCAGTTGGATAAGGGGGGGCTACGAGCAGTACTTC. Its protein is CSWIRGGYEQYF.